These T cell receptor beta chains were read from a single sample in a study of T cells in Graves' hyperthyroidism and ophthalmopathy. TCRdb re-called the multiplex PCR reads with MiXCR, one entry per CDR3 protein. The sample includes about 480,000 distinct CDR3 sequences, roughly an eighth of them seen just once. Sequencing was carried out using blood. Receptors originate from a woman aged 18-35 years with Graves' hyperthyroidism. The CDR3 runs from the conserved cysteine through the conserved F or W. Each record gives: clone size, V gene, J gene, D gene, CDR3 protein, CDR3 DNA. D genes are given only for firm matches. Only part of the rows carry a size: once, few, many, or a class if the clone is expanded.

abundance: .
v_gene: TRBV7-3
j_gene: TRBJ2-2
d_gene: TRBD2
CDR3aa: CASSLSASGRPGTGELFF
CDR3nt: TGTGCCAGCAGCTTATCAGCTAGCGGGAGGCCAGGCACCGGGGAGCTGTTTTTT

abundance: many
v_gene: TRBV30
j_gene: TRBJ1-1
d_gene: .
CDR3aa: CAWSRNLGRLNTEAFF
CDR3nt: TGTGCCTGGAGTAGGAATTTGGGCAGGCTGAACACTGAAGCTTTCTTT

abundance: few
v_gene: TRBV7-2
j_gene: TRBJ1-1
d_gene: .
CDR3aa: CASSHGRNTEAFF
CDR3nt: TGTGCCAGCAGCCACGGTAGGAACACTGAAGCTTTCTTT

abundance: many
v_gene: TRBV10-2
j_gene: TRBJ1-5
d_gene: TRBD1
CDR3aa: CASRGTGANNQPQHF
CDR3nt: TGCGCCAGCAGGGGGACAGGGGCAAACAATCAGCCCCAGCATTTT

abundance: .
v_gene: TRBV27
j_gene: TRBJ2-3
d_gene: .
CDR3aa: CASSLFQINTDTQYF
CDR3nt: TGTGCCAGCAGTTTGTTCCAGATCAACACAGATACGCAGTATTTT

abundance: .
v_gene: TRBV11-2
j_gene: TRBJ1-1
d_gene: .
CDR3aa: CASRQTHTEAFF
CDR3nt: TGTGCCAGCAGACAGACCCACACTGAAGCTTTCTTT

abundance: .
v_gene: TRBV5-8
j_gene: TRBJ1-5
d_gene: .
CDR3aa: CASSLVAGHQPQHF
CDR3nt: TGTGCCAGCAGCTTGGTGGCAGGACATCAGCCCCAGCATTTT

abundance: .
v_gene: TRBV20-1
j_gene: TRBJ2-7
d_gene: .
CDR3aa: CSARDGPYEQYF
CDR3nt: TGCAGTGCTAGAGATGGCCCTTACGAGCAGTACTTC

abundance: many
v_gene: TRBV24-1
j_gene: TRBJ2-7
d_gene: .
CDR3aa: CATSDGTGARYEQYF
CDR3nt: TGTGCCACCAGTGATGGAACGGGAGCGAGGTACGAGCAGTACTTC

abundance: many
v_gene: TRBV12-3/TRBV12-4
j_gene: TRBJ2-3
d_gene: .
CDR3aa: CATRMGGTDTQYF
CDR3nt: TGTGCCACTCGAATGGGGGGCACAGATACGCAGTATTTT

abundance: many
v_gene: TRBV20-1
j_gene: TRBJ1-5
d_gene: .
CDR3aa: CSAQDSNQPQHF
CDR3nt: TGCAGTGCTCAGGACAGCAATCAGCCCCAGCATTTT

abundance: many
v_gene: TRBV2
j_gene: TRBJ1-4
d_gene: .
CDR3aa: CASSPEGGGDEKLFF
CDR3nt: TGTGCCAGCAGCCCCGAGGGGGGAGGAGATGAAAAACTGTTTTTT

abundance: many
v_gene: TRBV12-3/TRBV12-4
j_gene: TRBJ2-7
d_gene: .
CDR3aa: CASSLGRPSYEQYF
CDR3nt: TGTGCCAGCAGTTTGGGTAGACCCTCCTACGAGCAGTACTTC

abundance: many
v_gene: TRBV6-2/TRBV6-3
j_gene: TRBJ2-1
d_gene: .
CDR3aa: CASSSPSDSYNEQFF
CDR3nt: TGTGCCAGCAGTTCCCCCTCGGACTCCTACAATGAGCAGTTCTTC

abundance: few
v_gene: TRBV14
j_gene: TRBJ2-5
d_gene: TRBD1
CDR3aa: CASSRRTGSEETQYF
CDR3nt: TGTGCCAGCAGCCGGAGGACAGGGAGTGAGGAGACCCAGTACTTC

abundance: many
v_gene: TRBV3-1
j_gene: TRBJ1-2
d_gene: .
CDR3aa: CASSQDGAELYYGYTF
CDR3nt: TGTGCCAGCAGCCAAGATGGGGCGGAACTCTACTATGGCTACACCTTC

abundance: many
v_gene: TRBV7-2
j_gene: TRBJ2-7
d_gene: TRBD2
CDR3aa: CASRNRLAGPYEQYF
CDR3nt: TGTGCCAGCAGAAACCGACTAGCGGGTCCCTACGAGCAGTACTTC

abundance: many
v_gene: TRBV3-1
j_gene: TRBJ2-1
d_gene: .
CDR3aa: CASSQAGPGGGNEQFF
CDR3nt: TGTGCCAGCAGCCAAGCGGGACCCGGCGGCGGGAATGAGCAGTTCTTC

abundance: many
v_gene: TRBV7-8
j_gene: TRBJ1-2
d_gene: .
CDR3aa: CASSLGVNGNYGYTF
CDR3nt: TGTGCCAGCAGCTTAGGGGTGAATGGAAACTATGGCTACACCTTC

abundance: .
v_gene: TRBV6-4
j_gene: TRBJ2-3
d_gene: .
CDR3aa: CASSEYPRGVTDTQYF
CDR3nt: TGTGCCAGCAGTGAATACCCCAGGGGGGTCACAGATACGCAGTATTTT

abundance: many
v_gene: TRBV11-2
j_gene: TRBJ1-1
d_gene: .
CDR3aa: CASSLEGASGGAFF
CDR3nt: TGTGCCAGCAGCTTAGAAGGCGCGTCGGGGGGGGCTTTCTTT

abundance: .
v_gene: TRBV30
j_gene: TRBJ2-1
d_gene: TRBD1
CDR3aa: CAWSLGQGVYNEQLF
CDR3nt: TGTGCCTGGAGTTTAGGACAGGGGGTCTACAATGAGCAGCTCTTC

abundance: few
v_gene: TRBV6-2/TRBV6-3
j_gene: TRBJ2-3
d_gene: .
CDR3aa: CASSSKLGVSTDTQYF
CDR3nt: TGTGCCAGCAGTTCGAAGTTAGGGGTTTCCACAGATACGCAGTATTTT

abundance: many
v_gene: TRBV11-2
j_gene: TRBJ2-2
d_gene: TRBD2
CDR3aa: CASSLGLAGGPPGELFF
CDR3nt: TGTGCCAGCAGCTTAGGACTAGCGGGAGGGCCACCCGGGGAGCTGTTTTTT

abundance: many
v_gene: TRBV2
j_gene: TRBJ1-2
d_gene: .
CDR3aa: CASSKVAGERNYGYTF
CDR3nt: TGTGCCAGCTCGAAGGTGGCAGGGGAGAGGAACTATGGCTACACCTTC

abundance: few
v_gene: TRBV7-3
j_gene: TRBJ1-5
d_gene: .
CDR3aa: CASSLSGPNQPQHF
CDR3nt: TGTGCCAGCAGCTTAAGCGGTCCCAATCAGCCCCAGCATTTT